This TCR beta chain was sequenced during a study of blood T cell repertoires in COVID-19. The assay was immunoSEQ multiplex PCR, and TCRdb's table has in-frame clones only and misses some. Of a few hundred thousand clones in the sample, around 84% were seen once. This CDR3 is built from 14 residues. Deletions cut 4 bases from V and 7 bases from J, with 13 bases between. Looked up from germline, CDR1 is LNHDA and CDR2 is SQIVND (reference sequence). The chain has TRBV19 and TRBJ1-4; D is undetermined. What was sequenced was PBMCs or T cells enriched from blood (not recorded which). The source of this sequence is a man younger than 40 who had recovered from COVID-19. This CDR3 is CASSTRSDTEKLFF. CDR3 DNA sequence: TGTGCCAGTAGTACGCGGTCAGATACTGAAAAACTGTTTTTT.